The clone carrying this TCR beta chain was observed once. Its antigen is not known. Donors were drawn from the approximately 120-subject validation cohort, separate from the approximately 680-subject first cohort. The sample comes from a study of cytomegalovirus exposure and HLA in healthy donors. Libraries were prepared by immunoSEQ multiplex PCR; TCRdb keeps only in-frame clonotypes and omits some of them. The table has around 150,000 clones, about 89% seen once; the top ten hold about 0.75%. Germline V CDR1 and CDR2: SGHRS, YFSETQ. CDR3 size: 14 residues. V shed 3 bases and J 1 base; nucleotides not matched to a gene: 3. Study conclusions and caveats: Cytomegalovirus status was reportedly diagnosed by the classifier with high sensitivity and specificity. Researchers catalogued about 150 TCR beta chains as cytomegalovirus-associated. There were a few CMV-associated chains whose specificity for CMV antigens was confirmed in vitro.

The chain has TRBV5-1 and TRBJ1-1; 7 bases agree with TRBD1. Sequences were obtained from PBMCs. The sequence derives from a young man in good health and CMV-seronegative. Here the CDR3 reads CASSSTGSNTEAFF. The CDR3 nucleotides are TGCGCCAGCAGCTCGACAGGGTCGAACACTGAAGCTTTCTTT.